A selection of T cell receptor beta chains follows, all from one sample in a study of CD8 T cells in Susac syndrome. MiXCR, applied by TCRdb to the immunoSEQ multiplex PCR reads, yields one record per CDR3 protein. This repertoire shows approximately 210,000 distinct CDR3 sequences, roughly 93% found once; its top ten account for around 0.15%. The sequencing input was CD4+ T cells from PBMCs. All receptors come from a human donor with Susac syndrome. The CDR3 runs from the conserved cysteine through the conserved F or W. The D gene is left open where the match is weak. Rows give clone size only sometimes, using once, few, many, or a class for an expanded clone.

d_gene | abundance | j_gene | v_gene | CDR3nt | CDR3aa
- | - | TRBJ2-3 | TRBV11-2 | TGTGCCAGCAGCTCTTCTGTAGGAGATACGCAGTATTTT | CASSSSVGDTQYF
- | - | TRBJ2-4 | TRBV18 | TGTGCCAGCTCACCAGGGGGACGAGAGCTAGCCAAAAACATTCAGTACTTC | CASSPGGRELAKNIQYF
- | - | TRBJ1-2 | TRBV5-4 | TGTGCCAGCAGCTATGAAGGGACGGATGTGGGCTACACCTTC | CASSYEGTDVGYTF
TRBD2 | - | TRBJ2-1 | TRBV7-2 | TGTGCCAGCACTAGCGGGGGCTCCTACAATGAGCAGTTCTTC | CASTSGGSYNEQFF
TRBD2 | - | TRBJ2-3 | TRBV7-8 | TGTGCCAGCAGCGTACCACTAGCGGGGGGCACAGATACGCAGTATTTT | CASSVPLAGGTDTQYF
- | - | TRBJ1-2 | TRBV6-2/TRBV6-3 | TGTGCCAGCAGTTACGAGGGAAGAGGTGGCTACACCTTC | CASSYEGRGGYTF
TRBD1 | - | TRBJ2-1 | TRBV19 | TGTGCCAGTAGTACGACAGGGATAGGGCTCGGTGAGCAGTTCTTC | CASSTTGIGLGEQFF
TRBD1 | once | TRBJ2-7 | TRBV27 | TGTGCCAGCAGTTTCCGAGCCCCTGGGACAGGGACCTACGAGCAGTACTTC | CASSFRAPGTGTYEQYF
TRBD1 | once | TRBJ1-2 | TRBV12-3/TRBV12-4 | TGTGCCAGCAGTGAGACCCAGCCGGGACAGGTCTACACCTTC | CASSETQPGQVYTF
- | - | TRBJ2-5 | TRBV5-1 | TGCGCCAGCAGCTTGCACCTGGTGGAGACCCAGTACTTC | CASSLHLVETQYF
TRBD1 | - | TRBJ1-3 | TRBV20-1 | TGCAGTGCTACACAACCCCTTGACAGGGGCGGAAACACCATATATTTT | CSATQPLDRGGNTIYF
- | - | TRBJ2-3 | TRBV7-2 | TGTGCCAGCAGCTTAAACCACCCAGGGGCTTCAGATACGCAGTATTTT | CASSLNHPGASDTQYF
- | - | TRBJ1-4 | TRBV20-1 | TGCAGTGCTAGAGATCTAAGGGAAGGGGAAAAACTGTTTTTT | CSARDLREGEKLFF
- | - | TRBJ2-1 | TRBV6-2/TRBV6-3 | TGTGCCAGCTATGGATCCAAGGGGAAGAACACCTACAATGAGCAGTTCTTC | CASYGSKGKNTYNEQFF
TRBD1 | once | TRBJ2-7 | TRBV10-1 | TGCGCCAGCAGTGAGTCGGGGACAGCTACCTACGAGCAGTACTTC | CASSESGTATYEQYF
- | - | TRBJ1-1 | TRBV20-1 | TGCAGTGCTGGGAGGGGGTCCACTGAAGCTTTCTTT | CSAGRGSTEAFF
- | - | TRBJ1-1 | TRBV5-1 | TGCGCCAGCAGCCCGCCCGTTCGGGTTGGTTTCTCTGAAGCTTTCTTT | CASSPPVRVGFSEAFF
TRBD2 | - | TRBJ2-1 | TRBV6-2/TRBV6-3 | TGTGCCAGCAGTTCCCGGGAGGAGGAAGCTTTCTCGAAACAGTTCTTC | CASSSREEEAFSKQFF
- | - | TRBJ1-1 | TRBV4-3 | TGCGCCAGCAGCCAAGATCGGGAGACCGAAGCTTTCTTT | CASSQDRETEAFF
- | - | TRBJ1-1 | TRBV6-5 | TGTGCCAGCAAAGGGCGTCAAGCTTTCTTT | CASKGRQAFF
- | - | TRBJ1-2 | TRBV6-5 | TGTGCCAGCAGTCGGGCCCCTAGGGGCTATGGCTACACCTTC | CASSRAPRGYGYTF
TRBD1 | - | TRBJ1-6 | TRBV30 | TGTGCCTGGAGTGTGCAGGGGGCCGATTCACCCCTCCACTTT | CAWSVQGADSPLHF
- | - | TRBJ2-7 | TRBV29-1 | TGCAGCGGCCGACTAGGGTACGAGCAGTACTTC | CSGRLGYEQYF
- | - | TRBJ1-4 | TRBV5-4 | TGTGCCAGCAGCTTGGGACAGCAAACTAATGAAAAACTGTTTTTT | CASSLGQQTNEKLFF
TRBD1 | once | TRBJ1-5 | TRBV7-2 | TGTGCCAGCAGCAGGGACAGTCGCGGTAGCAATCAGCCCCAGCATTTT | CASSRDSRGSNQPQHF
TRBD1 | - | TRBJ1-2 | TRBV20-1 | TGCAGTGCTAGAGATCCGGGACAGGGGGTGCTTTTGAAGGGCTACACCTTC | CSARDPGQGVLLKGYTF
- | - | TRBJ1-2 | TRBV7-2 | TGTGCCAGCAGCTTAGATCGCGGTGGAGTTCCTAAGGATGGCTACACCTTC | CASSLDRGGVPKDGYTF
TRBD1 | - | TRBJ1-2 | TRBV7-6 | TGTGCCAGCAGCTTGGGACAGGGGAGGAGCTATGGCTACACCTTC | CASSLGQGRSYGYTF
- | - | TRBJ2-2 | TRBV3-1 | TGTGCCAGCAGCCAAGAACCGGGGATCGGGGAGCTGTGTTTT | CASSQEPGIGELCF
- | - | TRBJ2-2 | TRBV30 | TGTGCCTGGAGTGTGCGGTCCGGGGAGCTGTTTTTT | CAWSVRSGELFF
- | once | TRBJ2-4 | TRBV7-2 | TGTGCCAGCAGCCTCCCCCCCGGCCTTCAGGAGGACATTCAGTACTTC | CASSLPPGLQEDIQYF
TRBD2 | - | TRBJ2-1 | TRBV4-3 | TGCGCCAGCAGCCAGGCGATACTAGCGGGGGGCATTAATGAGCAGTTCTTC | CASSQAILAGGINEQFF
- | once | TRBJ2-5 | TRBV20-1 | TGCAGTGCTGGAGGGGGTGGAGAGACCCAGTACTTC | CSAGGGGETQYF
- | - | TRBJ1-1 | TRBV28 | TGTGCCAGCAGTTTAGGGGGGGCCGTGAACACTGAAGCTTTCTTT | CASSLGGAVNTEAFF
TRBD1 | - | TRBJ1-6 | TRBV6-1 | TGTGCCAGCAGACCCATAACGCACAGGGGAGGGACTGTGTCTTCACCCCTCCACTTT | CASRPITHRGGTVSSPLHF
- | few | TRBJ1-1 | TRBV30 | TGTGCCTGGAGTGCCACTCAGAACACTGAAGCTTTCTTT | CAWSATQNTEAFF
TRBD1 | once | TRBJ1-2 | TRBV19 | TGTGCCAGTAGTGTCCGGGACAGAGCCTATGGCTACACCTTC | CASSVRDRAYGYTF
- | - | TRBJ2-5 | TRBV4-1 | TGCGCCAGCAGCCAAGAGGCTTTCGAGCGACGAGAGACCCAGTACTTC | CASSQEAFERRETQYF
TRBD1 | - | TRBJ1-1 | TRBV28 | TGTGCCAGCAGTACACCGGGACAGAATGAAGCTTTCTTT | CASSTPGQNEAFF
- | - | TRBJ2-7 | TRBV11-2 | TGTGCCAGCAGCGAGATACGGGGGATGAGCTACGAGCAGTACTTC | CASSEIRGMSYEQYF
- | - | TRBJ1-1 | TRBV4-1 | TGCGCCAGCAGCGACGGGCCCTTGAACACTGAAGCTTTCTTT | CASSDGPLNTEAFF
TRBD1 | - | TRBJ1-2 | TRBV19 | TGTGCCAGTAGTAGGGGACAGATCTATGGCTACACCTTC | CASSRGQIYGYTF